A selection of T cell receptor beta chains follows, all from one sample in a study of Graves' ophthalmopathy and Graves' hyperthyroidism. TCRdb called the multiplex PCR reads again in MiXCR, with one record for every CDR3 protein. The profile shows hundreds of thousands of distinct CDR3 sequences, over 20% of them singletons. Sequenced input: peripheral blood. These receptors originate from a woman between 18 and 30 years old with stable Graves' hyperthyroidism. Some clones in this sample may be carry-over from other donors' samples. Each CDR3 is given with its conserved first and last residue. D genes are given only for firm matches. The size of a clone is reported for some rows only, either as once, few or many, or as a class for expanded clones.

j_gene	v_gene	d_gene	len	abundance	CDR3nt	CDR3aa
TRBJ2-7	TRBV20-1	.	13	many	TGCAGTGCTATTGGTCAGGGAATACACGAGCAGTACTTC	CSAIGQGIHEQYF
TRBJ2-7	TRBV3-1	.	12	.	TGTGCCAGCAGCCATCCTTCCTACGAGCAGTACTTC	CASSHPSYEQYF
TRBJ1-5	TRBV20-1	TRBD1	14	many	TGCAGTGCTACGACAGGGGGCGGCGGACAGCCCCAGCATTTT	CSATTGGGGQPQHF
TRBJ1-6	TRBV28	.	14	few	TGTGCCAGCAGTCCCCAGGGTGGTTATTCACCCCTCCACTTT	CASSPQGGYSPLHF
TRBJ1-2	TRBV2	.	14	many	TGTGCCAGCTTTACCCATGAGGCAGCCTATGGCTACACCTTC	CASFTHEAAYGYTF
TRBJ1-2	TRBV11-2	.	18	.	TGTGCCAGCAGCTCCCTCCGACGGGGGGTCGGGGCGCCAGCTGGCTACACCTTC	CASSSLRRGVGAPAGYTF
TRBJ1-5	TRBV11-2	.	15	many	TGTGCCAGCAGCTTAACGGGGGGTAACAATCAGCCCCAGCATTTT	CASSLTGGNNQPQHF
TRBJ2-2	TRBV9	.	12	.	TGTGCCAGCAGCTACCCAAACGGGGAGCTGTTTTTT	CASSYPNGELFF
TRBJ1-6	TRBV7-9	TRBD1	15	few	TGTGCCAGCAGCTTAGTCAGGGGGGGGAATTCACCCCTCCACTTT	CASSLVRGGNSPLHF
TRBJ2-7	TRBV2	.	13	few	TGTGCCAGCAGTGAGTTGAGGTCGGGCGAGCAGTACTTC	CASSELRSGEQYF
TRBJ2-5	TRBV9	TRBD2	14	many	TGTGCCAGCAGCGCCGGACTAGCTCAGGAGACCCAGTACTTC	CASSAGLAQETQYF
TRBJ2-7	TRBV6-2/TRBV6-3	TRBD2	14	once	TGTGCCAGCAGACAGCGGGCGGGGGCCTACGAGCAGTACTTC	CASRQRAGAYEQYF
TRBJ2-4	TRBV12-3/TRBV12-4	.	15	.	TGTGCCAGCAGCCTTGGCCCAGCGGATACGGGGACCAAGTACTTC	CASSLGPADTGTKYF
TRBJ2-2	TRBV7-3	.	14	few	TGTGCCAGCACCCGGGACAAGAACACCGGGGAGCTGTTTTTT	CASTRDKNTGELFF
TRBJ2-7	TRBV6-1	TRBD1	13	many	TGTGCCTTTTCAGGGGGAAGGACCTACGAGCAGTACTTC	CAFSGGRTYEQYF
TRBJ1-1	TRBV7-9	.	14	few	TGTGCCAGCAGCTCAGCCGCGGGGACCGTTGATGCTTTCTTT	CASSSAAGTVDAFF
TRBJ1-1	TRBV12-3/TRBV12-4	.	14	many	TGTGCCACGGGAGGGGGTGTCTTGAACACTGAAGCTTTCTTT	CATGGGVLNTEAFF
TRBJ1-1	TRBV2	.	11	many	TGTGCCAGCACGGGCTTGTCTGAAGCTTTCTTT	CASTGLSEAFF
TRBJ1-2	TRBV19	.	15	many	TGTGCCAGTAGTATGCCCAGGGATGGGTACTATGGCTACACCTTC	CASSMPRDGYYGYTF
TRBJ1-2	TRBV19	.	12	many	TGTGCCAGTAGGGGTACAGGCTCCGGCTACACCTTC	CASRGTGSGYTF
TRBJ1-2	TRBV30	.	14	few	TGTGCCTATGCTACCAGGGATCCTAACTATGGCTACACCTTC	CAYATRDPNYGYTF
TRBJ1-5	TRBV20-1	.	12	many	TGCAGTGCTAGTTTGGCGGGGATGCCCCAGCATTTT	CSASLAGMPQHF
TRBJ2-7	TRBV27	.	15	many	TGTGCCAGCAGTTTATGGAGACACCAGGGCGACGAGCAGTACTTC	CASSLWRHQGDEQYF
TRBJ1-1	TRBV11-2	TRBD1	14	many	TGTGCCAGCAGCTTAACCCGCGGACAGGGGCAAGCTTTCTTT	CASSLTRGQGQAFF
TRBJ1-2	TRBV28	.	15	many	TGTGCCAGCAGTTACCTCTCGACAGCTAACTATGGCTACACCTTC	CASSYLSTANYGYTF
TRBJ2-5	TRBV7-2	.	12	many	TGTGCCTCCAGAAGCGCACAAGAGACCCAGTACTTC	CASRSAQETQYF
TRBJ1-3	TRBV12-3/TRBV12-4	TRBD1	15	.	TGTGCCAGCAGTTTCGGGACAGTCTCTGGAAACACCATATATTTT	CASSFGTVSGNTIYF
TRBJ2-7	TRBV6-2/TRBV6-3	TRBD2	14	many	TGTGCCAGCAGAAGTAGCGGGGCGTCCTACGAGCAGTACTTC	CASRSSGASYEQYF
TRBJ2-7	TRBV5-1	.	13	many	TGCGCCAGCAGCTTGAACGACAACTACGAGCAGTACTTC	CASSLNDNYEQYF
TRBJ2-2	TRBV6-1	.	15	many	TGTGCCAGCAGTCTCGGGGGTAAAATCACCGGGGAGCTGTTTTTT	CASSLGGKITGELFF
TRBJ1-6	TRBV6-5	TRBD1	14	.	TGTTCCAGCAGTTTAGGGGGCGCGTATTCACCCCTCCACTTT	CSSSLGGAYSPLHF
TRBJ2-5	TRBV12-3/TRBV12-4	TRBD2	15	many	TGTGCCAGCAGAAAAACTAGCGGGGGGGCGCAGACCCAGTACTTC	CASRKTSGGAQTQYF
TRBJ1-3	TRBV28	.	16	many	TGTGCCAGCAGCACTAAGGGCCACCCCAGGGGAAACACCATATATTTT	CASSTKGHPRGNTIYF
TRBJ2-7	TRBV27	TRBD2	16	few	TGTGCCAGCAGTTTAATGACTAGCGGGGGCTCGGGAGAGCAGTACTTC	CASSLMTSGGSGEQYF
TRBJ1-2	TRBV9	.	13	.	TGTGCCAGCAGCGTAGGAGACAGCTATGGCTACACCTTC	CASSVGDSYGYTF
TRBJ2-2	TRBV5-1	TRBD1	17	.	TGCGCCAGCAGCTCCGGGACAGGGAGAGCGAACACCGGGGAGCTGTTTTTT	CASSSGTGRANTGELFF
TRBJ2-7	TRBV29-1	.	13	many	TGCAGCGTTCTCCCCATGGCCTCCTACGAGCAGTACTTC	CSVLPMASYEQYF
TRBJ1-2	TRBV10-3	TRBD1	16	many	TGTGCCATCAGTCCTTTCGGGACAGGACCCTCTGAAGGCTACACCTTC	CAISPFGTGPSEGYTF
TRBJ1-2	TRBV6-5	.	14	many	TGTGCCAGCAGTTACTCGGGAGACGCATATGGCTACACCTTC	CASSYSGDAYGYTF
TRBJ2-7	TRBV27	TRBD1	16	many	TGTGCCAGCAGTTTAACGGTAGGACAGGGGAGGTTCGAGCAGTACTTC	CASSLTVGQGRFEQYF
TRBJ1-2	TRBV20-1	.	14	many	TGCAGTGCCGTCGCCGGCGACACTAACTATGGCTACACCTTC	CSAVAGDTNYGYTF
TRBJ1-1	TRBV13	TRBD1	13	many	TGTGCCAGCAGCTTAAGACAGGGGTGGGAAGCTTTCTTT	CASSLRQGWEAFF
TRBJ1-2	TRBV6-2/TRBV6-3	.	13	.	TGTGCCAGCAGTTACTCGGCCCTTGGTGGCTACACCTTC	CASSYSALGGYTF
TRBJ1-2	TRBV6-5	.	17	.	TGTGCCAGCATTAAAAGGCCGCAATTTACAGGTTCCCATGGCTACACCTTC	CASIKRPQFTGSHGYTF
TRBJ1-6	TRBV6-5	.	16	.	TGTGCCAGCAGTATCTCGGGGATGTCCTATAATTCACCCCTCCACTTT	CASSISGMSYNSPLHF
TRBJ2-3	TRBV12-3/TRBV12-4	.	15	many	TGTGCCAGCAGTGGGTGGACAGTACCCACAGATACGCAGTATTTT	CASSGWTVPTDTQYF
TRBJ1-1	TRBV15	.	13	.	TGTGCCACCAGCAAGGGATTTGCCACTGAAGCTTTCTTT	CATSKGFATEAFF